Following are 25 T cell receptor beta chains from one sample sequenced in a study of cytotoxic CD8 clonotypes in ibrutinib-treated CLL. Only in-frame clones appear in the TCRdb table, and some are missing; sequencing was by immunoSEQ multiplex PCR. In the table there are about 45,000 clones, over 50% of which are singletons. The specimen was PBMCs, collected after 24 months of ibrutinib treatment. These receptor sequences come from a human donor with chronic lymphocytic leukemia.

In DNA form, the CDR3 reads TGCGCCAGCAGCTCAGGCTCTGGAAACACCATATATTTT. Translated: CASSSGSGNTIYF. V is TRBV5-1 and J is TRBJ1-3; D gene unclear. Deletions cut 3 bases from V and 0 bases from J, with 4 bases between. Germline CDR1 is SGHRS and CDR2 is YFSETQ. This CDR3 has 13 residues.

This sequence joins TRBV7-9 and TRBJ2-7; D gene unclear. CDR3 length: 12 residues. Trimming shortened V by 8 bases and J by 7 bases, and 15 bases separated the two germline ends. Germline V gene sequence: CDR1 SEHNR, CDR2 FQNEAQ (reference sequence). CDR3 DNA: TGTGCCAGCGCTTTAAACCCTCTGGAGCAGTACTTC. Its protein is CASALNPLEQYF.

This clone was picked up one time. The CDR3 sequence: CASSGRRSNEKLFF. The CDR3 nucleotides are TGTGCCAGCAGTGGAAGGCGGTCGAATGAAAAACTGTTTTTT. The chain couples TRBV6-1 to TRBJ1-4, with unresolved D. Germline loops: CDR1 MNHNS, CDR2 SASEGT. V shed 4 bases and J shed 5 bases, with 11 bases lying between them. The length of the CDR3 is 14 residues.

The CDR3 DNA reads TGTGCCAGCAGTGAATGGAGGGAGCCGCCTCAAGAGACCCAGTACTTC. This encodes CASSEWREPPQETQYF. The rearrangement links TRBV2 to TRBJ2-5; the D gene is possibly TRBD2 (6 bases). V lost 2 bases to trimming and J lost 2 bases, with 15 bases between them. The CDR3 loop spans 16 amino acids. Germline assignment: CDR1 SNHLY and CDR2 FYNNEI.

This clone was found a few times. The chain is built from TRBV2 and TRBJ2-7; D call uncertain. The germline V gene has CDR1 SNHLY and CDR2 FYNNEI. The V gene lost 10 bases and the J gene lost 2 bases, with 6 bases spanning the gap. The CDR3 length is 10 residues. The CDR3 DNA follows: TGTGCCACCCTGCCCTACGAGCAGTACTTC. Residues: CATLPYEQYF.

The chain joins TRBV19 to TRBJ1-2; no clear D gene. There are 13 residues in the CDR3. The ends were cut back, 6 bases at V and 8 bases at J, with 16 bases in the middle. CDR1 and CDR2 from the germline V gene are LNHDA and SQIVND (reference sequence). The CDR3 is CASRTDADRGYTF. The CDR3 DNA sequence: TGTGCCAGTAGAACGGATGCCGATAGGGGCTACACCTTC.

This chain connects TRBV19 to TRBJ2-7, with D possibly called TRBD1 or TRBD2 (5 bases each). The CDR3 is made up of 13 amino acids. Trimming removed 4 bases from V and 3 bases from J, with 10 bases in between. Germline V CDR1 and CDR2: LNHDA, SQIVND (reference sequence). Written as DNA, the CDR3 is TGTGCCAGTAGTAGCCGGGACGGCTACGAGCAGTACTTC. Its protein is CASSSRDGYEQYF.

V usage is TRBV19 and J usage is TRBJ1-2, with D perhaps matching TRBD1 (5 bases). V dropped 5 bases and J dropped 3 bases, with 10 bases sitting between them. Germline V gene data show CDR1 as LNHDA and CDR2 as SQIVND (reference sequence). This CDR3 is built from 13 residues. The CDR3 loop is CASSLRGDYGYTF. The CDR3 coding sequence is TGTGCCAGTAGTCTCCGAGGGGACTATGGCTACACCTTC.

This rearrangement joins TRBV28 to TRBJ2-1; D is possibly TRBD2 (6 bases). Germline CDR1 and CDR2: MDHEN and SYDVKM. This CDR3 spans 15 amino acids. The V and J ends lost 2 bases and 0 bases respectively, with 8 bases between them. The CDR3 reads CASSLAGSSYNEQFF. CDR3 nucleotides: TGTGCCAGCAGTTTAGCGGGGAGCTCCTACAATGAGCAGTTCTTC.

The chain recombines TRBV19 with TRBJ2-5, with TRBD1 matching over 9 bases. This CDR3 region has 15 residues. Losses at the gene ends were 5 bases for V and 1 base for J; bases not matched to a gene: 5. From germline, CDR1 is LNHDA and CDR2 SQIVND (reference sequence). The CDR3 DNA reads TGTGCCAGTAGTCGACAGGGGGTGGCCCAAGAGACCCAGTACTTC. This gives the protein CASSRQGVAQETQYF.

This sequence joins TRBV7-8 and TRBJ2-7; no clear D. Looked up from germline, CDR1 is SGHVS and CDR2 is FQNEAQ. V gave up 4 bases and J gave up 2 bases, with 9 bases separating them. This CDR3 is built from 13 residues. CDR3 amino acids: CASSSEKAYEQYF. The CDR3 bases are TGTGCCAGCAGCTCCGAGAAAGCCTACGAGCAGTACTTC.

The chain employs TRBV5-1 and TRBJ1-4, with D possibly being TRBD1 (6 bases). Trimming removed 4 bases at V and 0 bases at J, with 10 bases between. CDR3 length: 15 amino acids. Per the germline V gene, CDR1 is SGHRS and CDR2 is YFSETQ. CDR3 sequence reads: CASSNGQSTNEKLFF. The CDR3 coding sequence is TGCGCCAGCAGCAACGGACAGTCAACTAATGAAAAACTGTTTTTT.

V and J are TRBV21-1 and TRBJ2-5; no check of the table's D call, TRBD1, against the DNA was made. TRBV21-1 is a listed pseudogene. The CDR3 is made up of 17 amino acids. The CDR3 nucleotides are TGTGCCAGCAGCAAATCCCCCACCCAGCCAGGGCCAAAGACCCAGTACTTC. It yields the protein CASSKSPTQPGPKTQYF.

The genes are TRBV4-1 and TRBJ1-4; TRBD1 matches 12 bases. The V and J ends lost 3 bases and 0 bases, in that order; junction bases with no gene match: 11. The length of the CDR3 is 20 residues. Germline lookup yields CDR1 MGHRA and CDR2 YSYEKL. The CDR3 DNA is TGCGCCAGCAGCCACCACCGGGACAGGGGGCGCGGGGCAACTAATGAAAAACTGTTTTTT. As protein: CASSHHRDRGRGATNEKLFF.

The genes are TRBV5-6 and TRBJ1-2; D not resolved. Germline values: CDR1 SGHDT, CDR2 YYEEEE. Trimming left V 2 bases short and J 3 bases short, with 14 bases between. The CDR3 length is 15 residues. CDR3 residues: CASSFQAKGYYGYTF. The CDR3 DNA is TGTGCCAGCAGCTTTCAGGCGAAGGGTTACTATGGCTACACCTTC.

J is TRBJ1-4 and V is TRBV7-9, with 8 bases fitting TRBD1. V was clipped by 4 bases and J by 7 bases; unmatched bases: 5. CDR1 SEHNR and CDR2 FQNEAQ come from the germline V gene (reference sequence). CDR3 length: 14 residues. CDR3 loop: CASSSPGGPEKLFF. DNA for the CDR3: TGTGCCAGCAGCTCCCCAGGGGGCCCTGAAAAACTGTTTTTT. Drawing the rest from reference TRBV7-9 and TRBJ1-4, the complete variable domain is DTGVSQNPRHKITKRGQNVTFRCDPISEHNRLYWYRQTLGQGPEFLTYFQNEAQLEKSRLLSDRFSAERPKGSFSTLEIQRTEQGDSAMYLCASSSPGGPEKLFFGSGTQLSVL.

The chain links TRBV2 to TRBJ1-2; perhaps TRBD1 as D (6 bases). Trimming took 3 bases from V and 8 from J, leaving 10 bases between them. CDR1 SNHLY and CDR2 FYNNEI come from the germline V gene. The CDR3 consists of 12 residues. The DNA for the CDR3 is TGTGCCAGCAGTGATAGGGGGGACGGCTACACCTTC. Its protein product is CASSDRGDGYTF.

The J gene is TRBJ1-5, the V gene TRBV30, with TRBD1 matching 9 bases. CDR3 size: 15 residues. Germline-derived CDR1 and CDR2 are GTSNPN and SVGIG (reference sequence). After removal of 2 bases from V and 3 bases from J, the junction contained 5 bases not matched to a gene. In nucleotides, the CDR3 is TGTGCCTGGAGTCCCGGGACAGGGTACAATCAGCCCCAGCATTTT. This codes for CAWSPGTGYNQPQHF.

The rearrangement links TRBV7-6 to TRBJ2-1; D unresolved. V was shortened by 3 bases and J by 7 bases, with 7 bases between the two germline ends. CDR3 size: 12 residues. In germline, CDR1 is SGHVS, CDR2 FNYEAQ. CDR3 sequence: CASSFLGNEQFF. In nucleotides, the CDR3 is TGTGCCAGCAGCTTTCTCGGAAATGAGCAGTTCTTC.

This chain joins TRBV9 and TRBJ2-1, with D perhaps matching TRBD2 (7 bases). The ends were cut back, 4 bases at V and 9 bases at J, with 20 bases in the middle. The CDR3 has 15 amino acids. CDR1 is SGDLS and CDR2 is YYNGEE in the germline V gene. The CDR3 DNA sequence: TGTGCCAGCAGCCCCCCGGGGGGCCTACCCGGTGAGCAGTTCTTC. Its protein product is CASSPPGGLPGEQFF.

This rearrangement joins TRBV5-1 to TRBJ2-5, with 7 bases identical to TRBD1. Germline assignment: CDR1 SGHRS and CDR2 YFSETQ. The CDR3 consists of 15 residues. V lost 3 bases, J lost 5 bases, and 10 bases stayed unmatched. CDR3 region: CASSWYRGSGETQYF. CDR3 coding DNA: TGCGCCAGCAGCTGGTACAGGGGTTCAGGGGAGACCCAGTACTTC.

The chain recombines TRBV4-2 with TRBJ2-7; D possibly corresponds to TRBD1 (7 bases). This CDR3 comprises 16 residues. Germline V gene data show CDR1 as LGHNA and CDR2 as YNFKEQ. Trimming left V 0 bases short and J 3 bases short, with 15 bases between. DNA of the CDR3: TGTGCCAGCAGCCAAGAATGGCCAGGGGGGAGCTACGAGCAGTACTTC. This gives the protein CASSQEWPGGSYEQYF.

V gene TRBV19 combines with J gene TRBJ2-4, with 9 bases identical to TRBD1. The length of the CDR3 is 19 residues. Losses at the gene ends were 5 bases for V and 3 bases for J; bases not matched to a gene: 17. From germline, CDR1 is LNHDA and CDR2 SQIVND (reference sequence). CDR3 protein: CASSVATGGGNFGKNIQYF. Written as DNA, the CDR3 is TGTGCCAGTAGTGTCGCTACAGGGGGCGGAAACTTCGGCAAAAACATTCAGTACTTC.

The chain uses TRBV27 and TRBJ2-7; D unresolved. Trimming pared 5 bases from V and 4 bases from J, leaving 21 bases between. The length of the CDR3 is 16 residues. CDR1 is MNHEY, CDR2 SMNVEV, per germline (reference sequence). CDR3 in DNA: TGTGCCAGCAGTGACAATAGAATGGGGTTAAGGTACGAGCAGTACTTC. Its protein product is CASSDNRMGLRYEQYF.

V usage is TRBV29-1 and J usage is TRBJ1-5; D is ambiguous. CDR3 length equals 13 residues. Trimming shortened V by 6 bases and J by 9 bases, and 18 bases separated the two germline ends. Per germline, CDR1 SQVTM and CDR2 ANQGSEA. CDR3 sequence: CSVTGSLGLPQHF. The CDR3 nucleotides read TGCAGCGTGACGGGTAGCCTAGGGTTGCCCCAGCATTTT. Full variable domain (remainder filled in from reference TRBV29-1 and TRBJ1-5): SAVISQKPSRDICQRGTSLTIQCQVDSQVTMMFWYRQQPGQSLTLIATANQGSEATYESGFVIDKFPISRPNLTFSTLTVSNMSPEDSSIYLCSVTGSLGLPQHFGDGTRLSIL.